This T cell receptor (beta chain) was obtained from a study of shared clonotypes between healthy human individuals. Study-wide results and limits: Among non-shared clonotypes, generation probabilities were lower than among those shared by all four donors.

Remarks on this clone: Its target is unknown.

The CDR3 is made up of 16 amino acids. CDR1 and CDR2 from the germline V gene are GTSNPN and SVGIG (reference sequence). Trimming removed 1 base from V and 2 bases from J, with 16 bases in between. Generated by immunoSEQ multiplex PCR, the TCRdb table keeps only in-frame clones and is missing some. This sample has 2 million to 2.5 million clones; roughly 92% occur once, and the top ten carry 0.3% to 0.4%. Sequenced material: naive CD4+ T cells from PBMCs. Indicated subset: CD45RA+ positively selected. The TCR was taken from a man aged 18 to 30 in good health. Some clones in this sample may be carry-over from other donors' samples. The V call is TRBV30, the J call TRBJ2-3, with D tentatively TRBD1 or TRBD2 (5 bases each). The CDR3 protein is CAWSAPRGSTTDTQYF. The CDR3 bases are TGTGCCTGGAGTGCACCCCGGGGCAGTACCACAGATACGCAGTATTTT.